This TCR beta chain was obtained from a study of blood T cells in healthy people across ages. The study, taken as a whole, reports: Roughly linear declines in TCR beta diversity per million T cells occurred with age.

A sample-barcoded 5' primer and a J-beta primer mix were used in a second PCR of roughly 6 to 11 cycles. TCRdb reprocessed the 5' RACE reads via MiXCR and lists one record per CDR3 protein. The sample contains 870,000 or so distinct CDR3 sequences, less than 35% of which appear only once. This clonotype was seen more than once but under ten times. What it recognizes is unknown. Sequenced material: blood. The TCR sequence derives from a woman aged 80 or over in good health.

CDR3 loop: CASSLRPTPTYEQYF. The CDR3 nucleotides read TGTGCCAGCAGCCTTCGACCGACCCCAACCTACGAGCAGTACTTC. This sequence joins TRBV3-1 and TRBJ2-7; D remains ambiguous. This CDR3 spans 15 amino acids. V was cut by 4 bases and J by 2 bases, with 15 bases left in between. The germline V gene has CDR1 LGHDT and CDR2 YNNKEL (reference sequence).